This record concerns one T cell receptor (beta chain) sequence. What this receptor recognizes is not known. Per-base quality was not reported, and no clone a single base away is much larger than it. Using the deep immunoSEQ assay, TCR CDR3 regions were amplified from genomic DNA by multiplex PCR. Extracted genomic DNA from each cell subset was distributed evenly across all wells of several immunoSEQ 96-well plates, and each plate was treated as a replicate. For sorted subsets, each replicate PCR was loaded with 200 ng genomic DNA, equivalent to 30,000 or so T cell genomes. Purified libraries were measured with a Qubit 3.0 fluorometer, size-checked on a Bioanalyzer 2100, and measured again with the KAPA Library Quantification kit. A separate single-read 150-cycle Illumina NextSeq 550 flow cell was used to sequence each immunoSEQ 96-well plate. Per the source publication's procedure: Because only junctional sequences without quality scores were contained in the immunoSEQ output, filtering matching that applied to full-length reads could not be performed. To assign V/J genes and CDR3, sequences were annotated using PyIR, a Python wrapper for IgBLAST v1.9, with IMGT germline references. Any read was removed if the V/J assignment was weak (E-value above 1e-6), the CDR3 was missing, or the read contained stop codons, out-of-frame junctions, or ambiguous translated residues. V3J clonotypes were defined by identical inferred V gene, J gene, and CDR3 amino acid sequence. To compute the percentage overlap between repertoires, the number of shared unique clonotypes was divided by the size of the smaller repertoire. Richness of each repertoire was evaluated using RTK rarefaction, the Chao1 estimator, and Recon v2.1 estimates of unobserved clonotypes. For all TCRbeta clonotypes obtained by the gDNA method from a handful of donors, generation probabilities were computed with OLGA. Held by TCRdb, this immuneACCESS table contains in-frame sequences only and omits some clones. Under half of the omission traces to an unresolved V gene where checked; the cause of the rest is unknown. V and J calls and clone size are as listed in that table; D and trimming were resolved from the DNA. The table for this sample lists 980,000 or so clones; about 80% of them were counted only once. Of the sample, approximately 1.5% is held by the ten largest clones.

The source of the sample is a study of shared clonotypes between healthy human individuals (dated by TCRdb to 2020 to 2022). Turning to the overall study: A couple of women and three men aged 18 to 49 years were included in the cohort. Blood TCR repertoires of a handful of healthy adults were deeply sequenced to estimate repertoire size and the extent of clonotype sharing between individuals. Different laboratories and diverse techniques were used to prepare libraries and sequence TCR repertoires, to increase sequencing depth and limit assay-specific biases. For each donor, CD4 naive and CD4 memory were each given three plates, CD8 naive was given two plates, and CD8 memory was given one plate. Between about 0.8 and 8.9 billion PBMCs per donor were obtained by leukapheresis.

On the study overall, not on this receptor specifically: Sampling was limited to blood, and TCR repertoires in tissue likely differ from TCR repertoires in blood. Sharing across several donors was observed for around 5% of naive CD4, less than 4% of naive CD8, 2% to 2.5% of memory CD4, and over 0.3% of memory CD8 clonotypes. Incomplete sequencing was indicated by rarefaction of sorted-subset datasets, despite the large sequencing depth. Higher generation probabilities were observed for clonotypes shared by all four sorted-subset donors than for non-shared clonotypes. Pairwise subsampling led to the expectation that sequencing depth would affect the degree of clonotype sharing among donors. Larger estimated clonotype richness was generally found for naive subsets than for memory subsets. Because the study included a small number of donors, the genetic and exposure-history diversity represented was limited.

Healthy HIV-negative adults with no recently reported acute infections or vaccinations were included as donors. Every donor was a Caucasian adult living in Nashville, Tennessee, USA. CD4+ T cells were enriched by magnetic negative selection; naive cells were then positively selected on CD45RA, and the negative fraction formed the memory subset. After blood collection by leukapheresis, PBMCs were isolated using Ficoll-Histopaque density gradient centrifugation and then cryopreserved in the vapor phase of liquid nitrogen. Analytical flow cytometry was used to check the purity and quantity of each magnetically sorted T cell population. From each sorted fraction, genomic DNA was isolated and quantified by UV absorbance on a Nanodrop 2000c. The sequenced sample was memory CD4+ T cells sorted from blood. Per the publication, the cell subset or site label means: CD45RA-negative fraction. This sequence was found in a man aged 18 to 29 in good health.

The DNA sequence follows: TGTGCCTGGAGTAGAGGGGGCGGTTCGTACGAGCAGTACTTC. It encodes CAWSRGGGSYEQYF. The chain couples TRBV30 to TRBJ2-7; 7 central nucleotides agree with TRBD1. From the germline V gene (reference sequence), CDR1 is GTSNPN and CDR2 is SVGIG. Counted from cysteine to phenylalanine, this CDR3 has 14 amino acids. Just CDR3 DNA is preserved here, 42 bases in frame from base 1. Trimming accounts for 2 bases at V and 4 bases at J, while the number of junction bases matched to no gene is 8.